The TCR beta chain described here comes from a study of blood T cell dynamics during melanoma immunotherapy. Time point here: pre-treatment baseline. The data were produced by immunoSEQ multiplex PCR, yet TCRdb's version contains in-frame clones alone and is incomplete. The data contain about 14,000 clones, 85% to 90% of them singletons. The CDR3 extends over 15 amino acids. Germline values: CDR1 SGHAT, CDR2 FQNNGV. The germline V and J ends were trimmed by 4 bases and 9 bases, with 19 bases remaining between them. This receptor was obtained from a human donor with melanoma. The input for sequencing was blood, taken from a patient treated with checkpoint blockade. The chain couples TRBV11-2 to TRBJ1-3; D gene uncertain. The CDR3 region has the DNA TGTGCCAGCAGCTCCTCTGACATGTTAGGCGGCACCATATATTTT. Its translation: CASSSSDMLGGTIYF.